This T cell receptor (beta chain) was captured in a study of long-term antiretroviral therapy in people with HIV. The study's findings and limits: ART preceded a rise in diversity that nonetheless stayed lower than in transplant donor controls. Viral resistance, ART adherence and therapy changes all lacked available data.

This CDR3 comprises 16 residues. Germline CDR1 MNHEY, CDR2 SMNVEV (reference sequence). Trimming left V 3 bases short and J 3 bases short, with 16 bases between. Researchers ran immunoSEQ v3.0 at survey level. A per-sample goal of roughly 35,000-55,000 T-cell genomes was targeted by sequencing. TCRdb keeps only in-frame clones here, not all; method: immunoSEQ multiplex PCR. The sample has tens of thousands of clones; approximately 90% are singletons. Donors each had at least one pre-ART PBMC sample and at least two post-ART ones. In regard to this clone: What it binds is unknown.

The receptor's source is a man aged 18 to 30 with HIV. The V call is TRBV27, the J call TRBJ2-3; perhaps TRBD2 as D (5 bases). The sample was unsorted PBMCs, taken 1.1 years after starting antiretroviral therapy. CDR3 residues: CASSLRPAPGTDTQYF. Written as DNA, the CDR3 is TGTGCCAGCAGTTTGCGCCCTGCCCCGGGAACAGATACGCAGTATTTT.